Detailed here is one T cell receptor (beta chain). TCRdb's table, derived via immunoSEQ multiplex PCR, lists solely in-frame clones and lacks some. The profile covers roughly 120,000 clones, with approximately 85% appearing a single time and roughly a sixth taken by the ten largest. This entry belongs to a study of T cell responses to AZD1222 COVID-19 vaccine. The CDR3 length is 14 residues. CDR1 is SGDLS and CDR2 is YYNGEE in the germline V gene. Trimming took off 0 bases at V and 7 bases at J, with 14 bases between the two ends. Material: peripheral blood, obtained on day 0 of MenACWY control vaccination. The TCR was taken from an adult in good health. The chain links TRBV9 to TRBJ2-7; D is ambiguous. The CDR3, as DNA: TGTGCCAGCAGCGTAGGGAACAACCTAGGGGAGCAGTACTTC. Residues: CASSVGNNLGEQYF.